This paragraph reports one TCR beta chain. This entry belongs to a study of control samples from healthy donors and cancer patients. Produced via immunoSEQ multiplex PCR; TCRdb's table is partial and in-frame only. Here the sample spans roughly 200,000 clones, just under 95% being singletons. Input material: blood. The sequence derives from a man aged 50 to 59 in good health.

DNA for the CDR3: TGTGCCAGCAGCCCCGGCGAGTGGACTGAAGGGGCTTTCTTT. This translates into CASSPGEWTEGAFF. The chain carries TRBV5-4 and TRBJ1-1; unclear D gene. Germline-derived CDR1 and CDR2 are SGHNT and YYREEE (reference sequence). The CDR3 contains 14 residues. V lost 4 bases to trimming and J lost 11 bases, with 21 bases between them.